Listed here are 17 T cell receptor beta chains from one sample, sequenced in a study of cytomegalovirus exposure and HLA in healthy donors. 60 Vbeta and 13 Jbeta primers were used in PCR. Generated by immunoSEQ multiplex PCR, the TCRdb table keeps only in-frame clones and is missing some. The sample holds some 140,000 clones, roughly 80% seen once. The material sequenced was PBMCs. These receptors all stem from a woman in her forties or fifties in good health and CMV-seropositive.

The V and J genes are TRBV7-3 and TRBJ2-1, with 7 nucleotides matching TRBD1. V was pared by 5 bases and J by 0 bases, with 4 bases of the junction left unmatched. From germline, CDR1 is SGHTA and CDR2 FQGTGA. The CDR3 length is 15 residues. The DNA for the CDR3 is TGTGCCAGCAGCGTACAGGGGAGCTCCTACAATGAGCAGTTCTTC. This codes for CASSVQGSSYNEQFF.

The chain recombines TRBV6-5 with TRBJ2-7, with D uncertain. CDR1 and CDR2 from the germline V gene are MNHEY and SVGAGI. With 5 bases removed from V and 0 bases from J, the gap between germline ends came to 5 bases. The CDR3 is made up of 12 amino acids. This CDR3 is CASSLSSYEQYF. In DNA, the CDR3 is TGTGCCAGCAGTCTCAGCTCCTACGAGCAGTACTTC.

The rearrangement links TRBV29-1 to TRBJ1-5; D is possibly TRBD1 (5 bases). This CDR3 has 13 amino acids. The germline gives CDR1 SQVTM, CDR2 ANQGSEA. V dropped 6 bases and J dropped 4 bases, with 13 bases sitting between them. The chain's CDR3 is CSVQLSGNQPQHF. The DNA for the CDR3 is TGCAGCGTGCAGTTGTCAGGGAATCAGCCCCAGCATTTT. Variable domain in full (rest from reference TRBV29-1 and TRBJ1-5): SAVISQKPSRDICQRGTSLTIQCQVDSQVTMMFWYRQQPGQSLTLIATANQGSEATYESGFVIDKFPISRPNLTFSTLTVSNMSPEDSSIYLCSVQLSGNQPQHFGDGTRLSIL.

This clone has a single count. This chain links TRBV11-2 with TRBJ2-7, with D perhaps TRBD1 (5 bases). CDR1 and CDR2 (germline): SGHAT, FQNNGV. V was clipped by 6 bases and J by 0 bases, with 18 bases between them. The CDR3 is 16 amino acids. Here the CDR3 DNA reads TGTGCCAGCAGAGGACAACTGGCAGGGATCTCCTACGAGCAGTACTTC. Translated: CASRGQLAGISYEQYF. Complete variable domain (other parts from reference TRBV11-2 and TRBJ2-7): EAGVAQSPRYKIIEKRQSVAFWCNPISGHATLYWYQQILGQGPKLLIQFQNNGVVDDSQLPKDRFSAERLKGVDSTLKIQPAKLEDSAVYLCASRGQLAGISYEQYFGPGTRLTVT.

V is TRBV28 and J is TRBJ1-3, with 7 positions matching TRBD1. Looked up from germline, CDR1 is MDHEN and CDR2 is SYDVKM. The CDR3 extends over 15 amino acids. Trimming took 5 bases from V and 4 from J; bases not matched to a gene: 8. The CDR3 protein is CASSPGQYAGNTIYF. The DNA for the CDR3 is TGTGCCAGCAGTCCGGGACAGTATGCAGGAAACACCATATATTTT.

This clone was observed a single time. V is TRBV28 and J is TRBJ1-4, with D maybe TRBD1 (5 bases). The V end was cut by 7 bases, the J end by 0 bases, with 12 bases between. The CDR3 has 15 amino acids. Germline CDR1 and CDR2: MDHEN and SYDVKM. The CDR3 is CASIQGGTTNEKLFF. In nucleotides, the CDR3 is TGTGCCAGCATCCAGGGAGGGACAACTAATGAAAAACTGTTTTTT.

V usage is TRBV10-3 and J usage is TRBJ1-4; no clear D. V lost 6 bases, J lost 0 bases, and 11 bases lay in between. Germline lookup yields CDR1 ENHRY and CDR2 SYGVKD. The CDR3 length is 15 residues. In DNA form, the CDR3 reads TGTGCCATCAGCGACTTAAGAACAACTAATGAAAAACTGTTTTTT. Its translation: CAISDLRTTNEKLFF.

V usage is TRBV28 and J usage is TRBJ1-2; tentative D call: TRBD1 (6 bases). Per the germline V gene, CDR1 is MDHEN and CDR2 is SYDVKM. CDR3 length: 15 residues. Deletions cut 6 bases from V and 4 bases from J, with 18 bases between. The CDR3 protein is CASSRRQAESYGYTF. The DNA of the CDR3 is TGTGCCAGCAGCCGTCGACAGGCCGAGAGCTATGGCTACACCTTC.

This chain joins TRBV7-2 and TRBJ2-2, with D perhaps TRBD2 (6 bases). Trimming left V 2 bases short and J 2 bases short, with 15 bases between. CDR1 SGHTA and CDR2 FQGNSA come from the germline V gene. The CDR3 sequence is 17 residues long. CDR3 sequence: CASSLSGAVLNTGELFF. The CDR3 DNA is TGTGCCAGCAGCTTATCGGGAGCGGTACTCAACACCGGGGAGCTGTTTTTT.

The chain links TRBV7-8 to TRBJ2-5, with 7 bases lining up with TRBD2. J was trimmed by 2 bases and V by 6 bases; bases with no gene match: 9. CDR1 is SGHVS and CDR2 is FQNEAQ in the germline V gene. This CDR3 is built from 15 residues. CDR3 residues: CASSQTWGGQETQYF. The CDR3 DNA sequence: TGTGCCAGCAGTCAAACGTGGGGGGGGCAAGAGACCCAGTACTTC.

The chain recombines TRBV7-2 with TRBJ2-7, with 8 bases matching TRBD1. In germline, CDR1 is SGHTA, CDR2 FQGNSA. V was clipped by 5 bases and J by 2 bases; unmatched bases: 11. This CDR3 spans 16 amino acids. The CDR3 DNA is TGTGCCAGCAGCCATCGGACAGGGCGAGGGGCCTACGAGCAGTACTTC. Protein sequence: CASSHRTGRGAYEQYF.

Notes on this clone: At the DNA level, this CDR3 is encoded by other sequences in the same sample as well. This chain joins TRBV19 and TRBJ1-3; D gene uncertain. This CDR3 contains 14 residues. Trimming took 5 bases from V and 0 from J, leaving 8 bases between them. Germline CDR1 is LNHDA and CDR2 is SQIVND (reference sequence). CDR3 bases: TGTGCCAGTAGTTCACAAGTCTCTGGAAACACCATATATTTT. This encodes CASSSQVSGNTIYF.

V usage is TRBV4-1 and J usage is TRBJ1-5; D might be TRBD1 (6 bases). Per the germline V gene, CDR1 is MGHRA and CDR2 is YSYEKL. This CDR3 comprises 16 residues. The V and J ends lost 1 base and 0 bases respectively, with 10 bases between them. DNA for the CDR3: TGCGCCAGCAGCCAAGCGACAGGCTATAGCAATCAGCCCCAGCATTTT. Protein product: CASSQATGYSNQPQHF.

The chain links TRBV6-6 to TRBJ2-2; a possible D gene is TRBD1 (5 bases). This CDR3 has 15 residues. CDR1 and CDR2 from the germline V gene are MNHNY and SVGAGI (reference sequence). The V and J ends lost 5 bases and 4 bases respectively, with 14 bases between them. The CDR3 sequence: CASSPLAGPTGELFF. CDR3 bases: TGTGCCAGCAGTCCATTGGCAGGGCCCACCGGGGAGCTGTTTTTT.

In its sample, this clone was seen a few times. The chain has TRBV5-6 and TRBJ1-4; 8 bases align to TRBD1. Germline values: CDR1 SGHDT, CDR2 YYEEEE. CDR3 length: 14 residues. J lost 3 bases, V lost 3 bases, and 1 base had no gene match. The CDR3 loop is CASSWTGPNEKLFF. The CDR3 region has the DNA TGTGCCAGCAGCTGGACAGGGCCTAATGAAAAACTGTTTTTT.

This clone was observed a handful of times. V usage is TRBV6-6 and J usage is TRBJ2-5; 10 nucleotides line up with TRBD1. Germline V gene lookup returns CDR1 MNHNY and CDR2 SVGAGI (reference sequence). The junction had 14 bases not matched to a gene; V was cut back by 8 bases and J by 5 bases. There are 16 residues in the CDR3. DNA for the CDR3: TGTGCCAGCTCCACAACCCGGGACAGGGGCCGGGAGACCCAGTACTTC. Its protein product is CASSTTRDRGRETQYF.

The chain has TRBV9 and TRBJ2-5, with 9 bases matching TRBD2. The V gene end was trimmed by 3 bases and the J gene end by 5 bases; junction bases not matched to a gene: 5. CDR3 size: 14 residues. Germline-derived CDR1 and CDR2 are SGDLS and YYNGEE. The CDR3 protein is CASSARGGHETQYF. Here the CDR3 DNA reads TGTGCCAGCAGCGCGCGGGGGGGCCACGAGACCCAGTACTTC. Using reference TRBV9 and TRBJ2-5 for the parts outside the CDR3, the full variable domain is DSGVTQTPKHLITATGQRVTLRCSPRSGDLSVYWYQQSLDQGLQFLIQYYNGEERAKGNILERFSAQQFPDLHSELNLSSLELGDSALYFCASSARGGHETQYFGPGTRLLVL.